The 22 T cell receptor beta chains below were found in one sample sequenced in a study of blood T cells in healthy people across ages. The authors ran a second PCR of about 7 to 11 cycles using a sample-barcoded 5' primer and a J-beta primer mix. TCRdb redid the calling of the 5' RACE reads with MiXCR, one entry per CDR3 protein. The profile covers 700,000 to 900,000 distinct CDR3 sequences, with 50% to 65% appearing a single time and about two fifths taken by the ten largest. The specimen sequenced was blood. These receptors came from a man aged 80 or over in good health.

The V gene is TRBV25-1, the J gene TRBJ1-4; unclear D gene. The V end was cut by 3 bases, the J end by 8 bases, with 16 bases between. Germline loops: CDR1 MGHDK, CDR2 SYGVNS. The CDR3 contains 15 residues. In nucleotides, the CDR3 is TGTGCCAGCAGTGATACACGGACGGTGGGGGAAAAACTGTTTTTT. The encoded protein is CASSDTRTVGEKLFF. The complete variable domain, with remaining parts taken from reference TRBV25-1 and TRBJ1-4, reads EADIYQTPRYLVIGTGKKITLECSQTMGHDKMYWYQQDPGMELHLIHYSYGVNSTEKGDLSSESTVSRIRTEHFPLTLESARPSHTSQYLCASSDTRTVGEKLFFGSGTQLSVL.

V usage is TRBV9 and J usage is TRBJ2-1; 7 bases match TRBD1. Germline trimming cut 2 bases from V and 8 bases from J; bases unmatched to any gene: 25. The V gene's germline CDR1 is SGDLS and CDR2 YYNGEE. The CDR3 length is 20 residues. The CDR3 here is CASSVAGKGATQFSYHEQFF. CDR3 coding DNA: TGTGCCAGCAGCGTGGCTGGGAAGGGGGCTACCCAATTTTCTTACCATGAGCAGTTCTTC.

The V gene is TRBV29-1, the J gene TRBJ2-1; 11 bases map to TRBD1. This CDR3 region has 13 residues. Germline lookup yields CDR1 SQVTM and CDR2 ANQGSEA. Trimming at V came to 7 bases and at J to 6 bases, leaving 5 bases not matched to a gene. In nucleotides, the CDR3 is TGCAGCGGCCGGACAGGGGGCTTCAATGAGCAGTTCTTC. Translating gives CSGRTGGFNEQFF.

The V and J genes are TRBV12-3 or TRBV12-4 and TRBJ2-1, with 10 bases identical to TRBD2. CDR3 size: 16 residues. Trimming removed 6 bases from V and 7 bases from J; junction bases left unmatched: 12. The CDR3 bases are TGTGCCAGCAGCCCCAGGGGGACTAGCGCCGAGAATGAGCAGTTCTTC. Its protein product is CASSPRGTSAENEQFF.

In this sample, this clonotype turned up a few times. The chain combines TRBV11-1 with TRBJ2-5; D may be TRBD1 or TRBD2 (7 bases each). CDR1 is SGHAT and CDR2 is FQDESV in the germline V gene (reference sequence). This CDR3 spans 13 amino acids. V was trimmed by 5 bases and J by 11 bases, leaving 18 bases between them. The CDR3 loop reads CASSVKGAGEQYF. CDR3 sequence (DNA): TGTGCCAGCAGCGTCAAGGGGGCGGGAGAGCAGTACTTC.

This clonotype was observed a few times. This chain links TRBV5-1 with TRBJ2-4, with a tentative D call TRBD2 (6 bases). Germline V CDR1 and CDR2: SGHRS, YFSETQ. There are 14 residues in the CDR3. Deletions cut 4 bases from V and 13 bases from J, with 21 bases between. In DNA form, the CDR3 reads TGCGCCAGCAGCCCCGGGACTTCGGTCGGTGAGCAGTACTTC. Amino acids: CASSPGTSVGEQYF.

The rearrangement uses TRBV5-1 and TRBJ1-5; D perhaps matches TRBD1 (5 bases). The CDR3 runs 13 residues. Looked up from germline, CDR1 is SGHRS and CDR2 is YFSETQ. Trimming removed 0 bases from V and 9 bases from J, with 10 bases in between. The CDR3: CASSLAGARPQHF. In nucleotides, the CDR3 is TGCGCCAGCAGCTTGGCCGGGGCTCGGCCCCAGCATTTT.

In its sample, this clonotype was seen a few times. This sequence joins TRBV10-2 and TRBJ2-5; 7 nucleotides agree with TRBD2. Germline V CDR1 and CDR2: WSHSY, SAAADI. Germline trimming cut 6 bases from V and 1 base from J; bases unmatched to any gene: 11. The CDR3 has 16 residues. DNA of the CDR3: TGCGCCAGCAGCGAAGGTGGCGGGAGAGGCCAAGAGACCCAGTACTTC. Translated, it gives CASSEGGGRGQETQYF.

The chain links TRBV29-1 to TRBJ2-5; D is unclear. The germline V and J ends were trimmed by 7 bases and 0 bases, with 9 bases remaining between them. CDR1 is SQVTM and CDR2 is ANQGSEA in the germline V gene. The CDR3 is made up of 12 amino acids. The CDR3 spells CSAEGNQETQYF. The CDR3 region has the DNA TGCAGCGCCGAAGGCAACCAAGAGACCCAGTACTTC.

This clonotype was found a few times. V is TRBV29-1 and J is TRBJ2-5, with TRBD2 as a possible D gene (5 bases). CDR1 is SQVTM, CDR2 ANQGSEA, per germline. The CDR3 totals 12 residues. V lost 4 bases, J lost 4 bases, and 10 bases lay in between. As DNA, the CDR3 is TGCAGCGTTGGAGGGTTGGGAGAGACCCAGTACTTC. As protein: CSVGGLGETQYF.

This clonotype has only a few counts. The rearrangement joins TRBV5-1 to TRBJ2-5, with TRBD1 matching 8 bases. V shed 4 bases and J 4 bases; nucleotides not matched to a gene: 12. The V gene's germline CDR1 is SGHRS and CDR2 YFSETQ. The CDR3 loop spans 16 amino acids. The CDR3 bases are TGCGCCAGCAGCGGTACAGGGGGTCAGGTTCGAGAGACCCAGTACTTC. Translating it yields CASSGTGGQVRETQYF. The variable domain in full, with the rest retrieved from reference TRBV5-1 and TRBJ2-5, is KAGVTQTPRYLIKTRGQQVTLSCSPISGHRSVSWYQQTPGQGLQFLFEYFSETQRNKGNFPGRFSGRQFSNSRSEMNVSTLELGDSALYLCASSGTGGQVRETQYFGPGTRLLVL.

This clonotype was recorded a few times. The rearrangement joins TRBV27 to TRBJ2-1; 7 nucleotides agree with TRBD2. Trimming took 6 bases from V and 2 from J; bases not matched to a gene: 10. CDR1 MNHEY and CDR2 SMNVEV come from the germline V gene (reference sequence). This CDR3 is built from 16 residues. In nucleotides, the CDR3 is TGTGCCAGCAGCTCCGGACTAGGGAGGCCCTACAATGAGCAGTTCTTC. Translation gives CASSSGLGRPYNEQFF.

Concerning this clonotype: Sequence at one end of the junction differs from germline and may be a read error. The J gene is TRBJ2-1, the V gene TRBV24-1; TRBD1 might be the D (5 bases). The length of the CDR3 is 15 residues. The germline CDR1 and CDR2 sequences are KGHDR and SFDVKD. The CDR3 reads CASSDPTVQLNEQFF. The CDR3 nucleotides read TGTGCCTCCAGTGACCCGACAGTACAGCTGAATGAGCAGTTCTTC.

The sample holds a few counts of this clonotype. The chain carries TRBV6-1 and TRBJ1-2; no reliable D call. Trimming removed 0 bases at V and 5 bases at J, with 13 bases between. The germline V gene has CDR1 MNHNS and CDR2 SASEGT. The CDR3 covers 15 residues. As DNA, the CDR3 is TGTGCCAGCAGTGAAGCTCCAGGCGTTATGTATGGCTACACCTTC. It is translated as CASSEAPGVMYGYTF.

This chain uses TRBV9 with TRBJ2-7, with 8 bases identical to TRBD2. Germline V gene sequence: CDR1 SGDLS, CDR2 YYNGEE. The length of the CDR3 is 15 residues. The junction had 12 bases not matched to a gene; V was cut back by 6 bases and J by 4 bases. The CDR3 DNA sequence: TGTGCCAGCACCAGGGGAAGCGGGAGTGGGTACGAGCAGTACTTC. As protein: CASTRGSGSGYEQYF. The whole variable domain, filled in from reference TRBV9 and TRBJ2-7, reads DSGVTQTPKHLITATGQRVTLRCSPRSGDLSVYWYQQSLDQGLQFLIQYYNGEERAKGNILERFSAQQFPDLHSELNLSSLELGDSALYFCASTRGSGSGYEQYFGPGTRLTVT.

This chain joins TRBV7-2 and TRBJ2-7; 10 bases are a match to TRBD2. V lost 4 bases, J lost 7 bases, and 13 bases stayed unmatched. The CDR3 extends over 16 amino acids. CDR1 is SGHTA and CDR2 is FQGNSA in the germline V gene. The CDR3 sequence: CASSSRGGLANNEQYF. DNA for the CDR3: TGTGCCAGCAGCTCAAGGGGGGGACTAGCGAACAATGAGCAGTACTTC.

The sample holds a few counts of this clonotype. The CDR3 DNA is TGTGCCAGCAGCCTAAAGGCCCCCACTAATGAAAAACTGTTTTTT. It codes for CASSLKAPTNEKLFF. The rearrangement joins TRBV3-1 to TRBJ1-4; D is unclear. This CDR3 comprises 15 residues. Germline V lookup: CDR1 LGHDT, CDR2 YNNKEL (reference sequence). The V end was cut by 4 bases, the J end by 2 bases, with 11 bases between.

This clonotype turned up a few times. The genes are TRBV4-2 and TRBJ2-3; the D gene is possibly TRBD2 (5 bases). The CDR3 runs 13 residues. V lost 1 base and J 14 bases, leaving 16 bases between the germline ends. Germline V CDR1 and CDR2: LGHNA, YNFKEQ. CDR3 DNA sequence: TGTGCCAGCAGCCAAGGAGTGAGCGGATACGCGTATTTT. Translating gives CASSQGVSGYAYF.

V and J are TRBV7-9 and TRBJ2-1; maybe TRBD1 (5 bases). V dropped 5 bases and J dropped 8 bases, with 19 bases sitting between them. This CDR3 spans 15 amino acids. Per the germline V gene, CDR1 is SEHNR and CDR2 is FQNEAQ (reference sequence). The CDR3 region is CASSPRRALGYEQFF. The CDR3 DNA reads as TGTGCCAGCAGCCCACGCAGGGCCTTAGGGTATGAGCAGTTCTTC.

This clonotype was detected many times. The chain is built from TRBV20-1 and TRBJ2-3; D is unclear. V lost 7 bases and J lost 5, with 10 bases in between. Germline-derived CDR1 and CDR2 are DFQATT and SNEGSKA (reference sequence). CDR3 length: 11 amino acids. The CDR3 DNA follows: TGCAGTGGTTGGTATGGAGATACGCAGTATTTT. Encoded protein: CSGWYGDTQYF.

The gene calls are TRBV5-6 and TRBJ2-5; D is unresolved. Germline loops: CDR1 SGHDT, CDR2 YYEEEE. The CDR3 length is 14 residues. Deletions cut 5 bases from V and 7 bases from J, with 18 bases between. The CDR3 spells CASSMGPLLGTQYF. For the CDR3, the DNA is TGTGCCAGCAGTATGGGTCCCCTCCTCGGGACCCAGTACTTC.

The V and J genes are TRBV5-1 and TRBJ2-1; unclear D gene. Germline values: CDR1 SGHRS, CDR2 YFSETQ. This CDR3 comprises 13 residues. V was clipped by 0 bases and J by 5 bases, with 6 bases between them. CDR3 in amino acids: CASSLATNNEQFF. The DNA for the CDR3 is TGCGCCAGCAGCTTGGCTACTAACAATGAGCAGTTCTTC.